This is a list of T cell receptor beta chains from one sample in a study of T-cell reconstitution after alpha-beta-depleted transplantation in children. TCRdb re-called the PCR reads with MiXCR, one entry per CDR3 protein. The repertoire has about 150,000 distinct CDR3 sequences, around 10% of them found once; the top ten carry approximately 13%. The material sequenced was PBMCs, taken before TCRalphabeta/CD19-depleted stem cell transplant. All receptors derive from a boy aged 2-9 years with acute myeloid leukemia, due to receive a stem cell transplant. Each CDR3 is given with its conserved first and last residue. The D gene is left open where the match is weak. Only part of the rows carry a size: once, few, many, or a class if the clone is expanded.

cdr3_length: 17
v_call: TRBV3-1
j_call: TRBJ2-5
clone_size: many
d_call: TRBD2
cdr3_nt: TGTGCCAGCAGCCAAGATAAAGTAACGGGAGGGGGGGAGACCCAGTACTTC
cdr3_aa: CASSQDKVTGGGETQYF

cdr3_length: 16
v_call: TRBV7-2
j_call: TRBJ1-1
clone_size: many
d_call: NA
cdr3_nt: TGTGCCAGCAGCTTAGAGGGCCGGGGAGGGGGCACTGAAGCTTTCTTT
cdr3_aa: CASSLEGRGGGTEAFF

cdr3_length: 18
v_call: TRBV6-5
j_call: TRBJ2-6
clone_size: many
d_call: TRBD2
cdr3_nt: TGTGCCAGCAGTTTTTCAGTACTAGCGGACCCTGGGGCCAACGTCCTGACTTTC
cdr3_aa: CASSFSVLADPGANVLTF

cdr3_length: 16
v_call: TRBV20-1
j_call: TRBJ1-2
clone_size: few
d_call: NA
cdr3_nt: TGCAGTGCTAGACCCTGGAAGGAAAGACTAATCTATGGCTACACCTTC
cdr3_aa: CSARPWKERLIYGYTF

cdr3_length: 19
v_call: TRBV3-1
j_call: TRBJ2-1
clone_size: NA
d_call: NA
cdr3_nt: TGTGCCAGCAGCCAAGATGCTCTGGGGCCCGTGGTTTGGTACAATGAGCAGTTCTTC
cdr3_aa: CASSQDALGPVVWYNEQFF

cdr3_length: 16
v_call: TRBV6-1
j_call: TRBJ1-1
clone_size: many
d_call: TRBD1
cdr3_nt: TGTGCCAGCAGCAATTTACAGGGGGGATTGAACACTGAAGCTTTCTTT
cdr3_aa: CASSNLQGGLNTEAFF

cdr3_length: 15
v_call: TRBV28
j_call: TRBJ1-5
clone_size: many
d_call: NA
cdr3_nt: TGTGCCAGCAGTTTTTTTGGACAGCGGGATCAGCCCCAGCATTTT
cdr3_aa: CASSFFGQRDQPQHF

cdr3_length: 15
v_call: TRBV12-3/TRBV12-4
j_call: TRBJ1-4
clone_size: many
d_call: NA
cdr3_nt: TGTGCCAGCAGTCCCAACAGTGCAACTAATGAAAAACTGTTTTTT
cdr3_aa: CASSPNSATNEKLFF

cdr3_length: 11
v_call: TRBV27
j_call: TRBJ2-7
clone_size: many
d_call: NA
cdr3_nt: TGTGCCAGCGGATATTTTTACGAGCAGTACTTC
cdr3_aa: CASGYFYEQYF

cdr3_length: 16
v_call: TRBV5-1
j_call: TRBJ2-3
clone_size: many
d_call: TRBD2
cdr3_nt: TGCGCCAGCAGCACGGGACTAGCGGGGGTACGATATACGCAGTATTTT
cdr3_aa: CASSTGLAGVRYTQYF

cdr3_length: 12
v_call: TRBV20-1
j_call: TRBJ1-6
clone_size: many
d_call: NA
cdr3_nt: TGCAGTGCTCCCATTGGGGAAACGACCCTCCACTTT
cdr3_aa: CSAPIGETTLHF

cdr3_length: 12
v_call: TRBV6-6
j_call: TRBJ2-2
clone_size: many
d_call: NA
cdr3_nt: TGTGCCAGCAGTTACGTGGTCGGGGAGCTGTTTTTT
cdr3_aa: CASSYVVGELFF

cdr3_length: 11
v_call: TRBV25-1
j_call: TRBJ2-1
clone_size: once
d_call: NA
cdr3_nt: TGTGCCACCTTCCTCGGCATTGAGCAGTTCTTC
cdr3_aa: CATFLGIEQFF

cdr3_length: 16
v_call: TRBV13
j_call: TRBJ2-7
clone_size: NA
d_call: NA
cdr3_nt: TGTGCCAGCAGCTTAGGCCCGGGCCGCAGCTCCTACGAGCAGTACTTC
cdr3_aa: CASSLGPGRSSYEQYF

cdr3_length: 17
v_call: TRBV20-1
j_call: TRBJ2-1
clone_size: many
d_call: NA
cdr3_nt: TGCAGTGCTAGAGATTTACCTAGCCTTCAGGGCTACAATGAGCAGTTCTTC
cdr3_aa: CSARDLPSLQGYNEQFF

cdr3_length: 16
v_call: TRBV13
j_call: TRBJ2-5
clone_size: many
d_call: NA
cdr3_nt: TGTGCCAGCAGCCGAGGGGTCCGGGGTTACCAAGAGACCCAGTACTTC
cdr3_aa: CASSRGVRGYQETQYF

cdr3_length: 16
v_call: TRBV20-1
j_call: TRBJ1-2
clone_size: many
d_call: TRBD1
cdr3_nt: TGCAGTGCTAGAGATTTGGGGACAGGGATTAACTATGGCTACACCTTC
cdr3_aa: CSARDLGTGINYGYTF

cdr3_length: 14
v_call: TRBV20-1
j_call: TRBJ2-3
clone_size: many
d_call: NA
cdr3_nt: TGCAGTGCTAGGGGTGGAGGTGACACAGATACGCAGTATTTT
cdr3_aa: CSARGGGDTDTQYF

cdr3_length: 14
v_call: TRBV3-1
j_call: TRBJ1-2
clone_size: few
d_call: TRBD1
cdr3_nt: TGTGCCAGCAGCCAGGGACAGGGGGCGGAAGGCTACACCTTC
cdr3_aa: CASSQGQGAEGYTF

cdr3_length: 12
v_call: TRBV7-3
j_call: TRBJ1-2
clone_size: many
d_call: NA
cdr3_nt: TGTGCCAGCAGCTCGGGGGCGGATGGCTACACCTTC
cdr3_aa: CASSSGADGYTF

cdr3_length: 15
v_call: TRBV7-3
j_call: TRBJ2-2
clone_size: many
d_call: TRBD2
cdr3_nt: TGTGCCAGCAGCTGGACTAGCGGGGGGGCCGGGGAGCTGTTTTTT
cdr3_aa: CASSWTSGGAGELFF

cdr3_length: 15
v_call: TRBV20-1
j_call: TRBJ2-3
clone_size: many
d_call: TRBD2
cdr3_nt: TGCAGTGCTAGATCCAGACTAGCGGTCACAGATACGCAGTATTTT
cdr3_aa: CSARSRLAVTDTQYF

cdr3_length: 13
v_call: TRBV6-1
j_call: TRBJ2-1
clone_size: many
d_call: NA
cdr3_nt: TGTGCCAGCAGCGCCGCCGTCAGTAATGAGCAGTTCTTC
cdr3_aa: CASSAAVSNEQFF

cdr3_length: 14
v_call: TRBV12-3/TRBV12-4
j_call: TRBJ1-2
clone_size: many
d_call: TRBD1
cdr3_nt: TGTGCCAGCAGTTTCGACAGGGGTCGACGTGGCTACACCTTC
cdr3_aa: CASSFDRGRRGYTF

cdr3_length: 17
v_call: TRBV12-3/TRBV12-4
j_call: TRBJ2-3
clone_size: many
d_call: TRBD2
cdr3_nt: TGTGCCAGCAGCCCTCGCGGTAGCGGGGTTAGCACAGATACGCAGTATTTT
cdr3_aa: CASSPRGSGVSTDTQYF

cdr3_length: 18
v_call: TRBV2
j_call: TRBJ2-1
clone_size: NA
d_call: TRBD2
cdr3_nt: TGTGCCAGCAGGGGGGGACTAGCGGGAGCTGCTAGATACAATGAGCAGTTCTTC
cdr3_aa: CASRGGLAGAARYNEQFF

cdr3_length: 14
v_call: TRBV30
j_call: TRBJ2-3
clone_size: NA
d_call: TRBD2
cdr3_nt: TGTGCCTGGAGTTTAGCGGGGGCATCGGATACGCAGTATTTT
cdr3_aa: CAWSLAGASDTQYF

cdr3_length: 11
v_call: TRBV20-1
j_call: TRBJ1-1
clone_size: many
d_call: NA
cdr3_nt: TGCAGTGCTAGATTGGAGACTGAAGCTTTCTTT
cdr3_aa: CSARLETEAFF

cdr3_length: 16
v_call: TRBV28
j_call: TRBJ1-5
clone_size: many
d_call: TRBD1
cdr3_nt: TGTGCCAGCAGTCCGGCGGGGACAGGGGTAATCCAGCCCCAGCATTTT
cdr3_aa: CASSPAGTGVIQPQHF

cdr3_length: 11
v_call: TRBV29-1
j_call: TRBJ1-1
clone_size: many
d_call: NA
cdr3_nt: TGCAGCACCGAGGGGCAGGCTGAAGCTTTCTTT
cdr3_aa: CSTEGQAEAFF

cdr3_length: 19
v_call: TRBV28
j_call: TRBJ2-3
clone_size: many
d_call: NA
cdr3_nt: TGTGCCAGCAACATCAAGTGGGCGGGATCGAAGCCCAGCACAGATACGCAGTATTTT
cdr3_aa: CASNIKWAGSKPSTDTQYF

cdr3_length: 18
v_call: TRBV20-1
j_call: TRBJ2-5
clone_size: many
d_call: TRBD2
cdr3_nt: TGCAGTGCTAATTCGGCGGGACTAGCGGGAGTTTTTCAAGAGACCCAGTACTTC
cdr3_aa: CSANSAGLAGVFQETQYF

cdr3_length: 14
v_call: TRBV13
j_call: TRBJ2-5
clone_size: many
d_call: TRBD2
cdr3_nt: TGTGCCAGCAGCTCAGAGACTAGCTCGAAGACCCAGTACTTC
cdr3_aa: CASSSETSSKTQYF

cdr3_length: 16
v_call: TRBV5-6
j_call: TRBJ2-1
clone_size: many
d_call: TRBD2
cdr3_nt: TGTGCCAGCAGCCCATGGGGGGGAAAAGCCTACAATGAGCAGTTCTTC
cdr3_aa: CASSPWGGKAYNEQFF

cdr3_length: 16
v_call: TRBV7-2
j_call: TRBJ2-7
clone_size: many
d_call: TRBD2
cdr3_nt: TGTGCCAGCAGCGCGGGGAGAATAGCGGGAGTGGGCGAGCAGTACTTC
cdr3_aa: CASSAGRIAGVGEQYF

cdr3_length: 13
v_call: TRBV20-1
j_call: TRBJ2-1
clone_size: many
d_call: TRBD2
cdr3_nt: TGCAGTGCTACGGGGACTAGCGGGGGGGAGCAGTTCTTC
cdr3_aa: CSATGTSGGEQFF

cdr3_length: 14
v_call: TRBV12-3/TRBV12-4
j_call: TRBJ2-5
clone_size: many
d_call: TRBD1
cdr3_nt: TGTGCCAGCAGGAGGACAGGGGGCGTCGAGACCCAGTACTTC
cdr3_aa: CASRRTGGVETQYF

cdr3_length: 16
v_call: TRBV27
j_call: TRBJ2-3
clone_size: many
d_call: NA
cdr3_nt: TGTGCCAGCACTCCCGCCGGACTCTCGGGCACAGATACGCAGTATTTT
cdr3_aa: CASTPAGLSGTDTQYF

cdr3_length: 15
v_call: TRBV15
j_call: TRBJ2-1
clone_size: many
d_call: TRBD2
cdr3_nt: TGTGCCACCAGCAGAGATACTAGCGGGAGAGATGAGCAGTTCTTC
cdr3_aa: CATSRDTSGRDEQFF

cdr3_length: 14
v_call: TRBV7-8
j_call: TRBJ2-5
clone_size: many
d_call: NA
cdr3_nt: TGTGCCAGCAGAACCGAGGGGTTTCAAGAGACCCAGTACTTC
cdr3_aa: CASRTEGFQETQYF

cdr3_length: 15
v_call: TRBV20-1
j_call: TRBJ2-7
clone_size: many
d_call: NA
cdr3_nt: TGCAGTGCCGGAAAACCCGTCAGGGTCGCCTACGAGCAGTACTTC
cdr3_aa: CSAGKPVRVAYEQYF